The rows below give T cell receptor beta chains drawn from one sample of a study of preoperative IRX-2 immunotherapy in early breast cancer. Repertoires were generated with immunoSEQ multiplex PCR, while TCRdb's copy carries only in-frame clones and drops some. Here the sample spans some 99,000 clones, about nine tenths being singletons. Sample: tumor tissue, taken after IRX-2 immunotherapy. Receptor source: a human donor with breast cancer. Each CDR3 is given with its conserved first and last residue. The D gene is left open where the match is weak. Size is omitted from some rows. Given values are once, few, many or a class for expanded clones.

CDR3 length | J gene | clone size | D gene | V gene | CDR3 DNA | CDR3 protein
12 | TRBJ1-6 | - | - | TRBV10-2 | TGCGCCAGCAGTGAGTTGGATTCACCCCTCCACTTT | CASSELDSPLHF
14 | TRBJ1-2 | - | TRBD1 | TRBV19 | TGTGCCAGTAGTGGACAGGGATTTACGCGCGGCTACACCTTC | CASSGQGFTRGYTF
16 | TRBJ2-3 | - | TRBD2 | TRBV5-1 | TGCGCCAGCAGCGTTTCGACTAGCGGGGGAGGGGATACGCAGTATTTT | CASSVSTSGGGDTQYF
14 | TRBJ1-4 | - | - | TRBV18 | TGTGCCAGCTCACACAGGGACCTAAATGAAAAACTGTTTTTT | CASSHRDLNEKLFF
16 | TRBJ1-4 | few | - | TRBV7-1 | TGTGCCAGCAGCCCAAACGCCCCGGGACAAGGGGAAAAACTGTTTTTT | CASSPNAPGQGEKLFF
13 | TRBJ2-2 | - | TRBD1 | TRBV19 | TGTGCCAGCGGGGACAGTAACACCGGGGAGCTGTTTTTT | CASGDSNTGELFF
15 | TRBJ2-1 | few | - | TRBV6-8 | TGTGCCAGCAGTTACTCGATTTTCGGAAACAATGAGCAGTTCTTC | CASSYSIFGNNEQFF
13 | TRBJ2-7 | once | TRBD1 | TRBV28 | TGTGCCAGCAGCCGGGACAGGAACTCCGAGCAGTACTTC | CASSRDRNSEQYF
19 | TRBJ2-7 | - | TRBD2 | TRBV27 | TGTGCCAGCAACCCACTCTTTCCGGGACTAGCGGGCCTGTCCTACGAGCAGTACTTC | CASNPLFPGLAGLSYEQYF
14 | TRBJ1-3 | - | - | TRBV10-1 | TGCGCCAGCAGTGGAGGCGGCTCTGGAAACACCATATATTTT | CASSGGGSGNTIYF
12 | TRBJ1-5 | - | - | TRBV28 | TGTGCCAGCGCCGAGGCCTATCAGCCCCAGCATTTT | CASAEAYQPQHF
15 | TRBJ2-3 | - | TRBD2 | TRBV19 | TGTGCCAGTAGCACGCTAGCGGGAATCGCAGATACGCAGTATTTT | CASSTLAGIADTQYF
14 | TRBJ2-7 | - | TRBD1 | TRBV6-8 | TGTGCCAGCAGTGGATGGGACAGGACCTACGAGCAGTACTTC | CASSGWDRTYEQYF
18 | TRBJ2-3 | - | - | TRBV14 | TGTGCCAGCAGCCAGCAATCCGGGACCCCTCCGCCGGGGGATACGCAGTATTTT | CASSQQSGTPPPGDTQYF
17 | TRBJ2-1 | once | TRBD1 | TRBV7-1 | TGTGCCAGCAGCCCTCTGGGAGTAGGGACAGGGACAAATGAGCAGTTCTTC | CASSPLGVGTGTNEQFF
12 | TRBJ1-3 | - | - | TRBV10-2 | TGCGCCAGCAGCAGTCTGGGAAACACCATATATTTT | CASSSLGNTIYF
15 | TRBJ2-7 | - | TRBD1 | TRBV11-3 | TGTGCCAGCAGTCAACAGGGGGCCGGAACCTACGAGCAGTACTTC | CASSQQGAGTYEQYF
13 | TRBJ2-7 | - | - | TRBV9 | TGTGCCAGCAGCGTAGGCGGTCGACACGAGCAGTACTTC | CASSVGGRHEQYF
17 | TRBJ2-4 | - | - | TRBV7-5 | TGTGCCAGCAGCCTGCGGGGTAGCGGGGTGGCCAAAAACATTCAGTACTTC | CASSLRGSGVAKNIQYF
16 | TRBJ2-3 | - | TRBD2 | TRBV5-1 | TGCGCCAGCAGCTTGGGACTAGCGGCTAGCACAGATACGCAGTATTTT | CASSLGLAASTDTQYF
13 | TRBJ2-2 | - | - | TRBV6-1 | TGTGCCAGCAGTGAAGATCTGACCGGGGAGCTGTTTTTT | CASSEDLTGELFF
14 | TRBJ1-5 | - | - | TRBV6-8 | TGTGCCAGCAGCGCAACGCAGGCTAATCAGCCCCAGCATTTT | CASSATQANQPQHF
15 | TRBJ2-1 | - | - | TRBV28 | TGTGCCAGCAGTTTACGGGACTTGATTGGGGATGAGCAGTTCTTC | CASSLRDLIGDEQFF
20 | TRBJ2-3 | few | TRBD2 | TRBV11-3 | TGTGCCAGCACCCACCGGGCTAGCGGGCAATCTAGAGTTAGCACAGATACGCAGTATTTT | CASTHRASGQSRVSTDTQYF
14 | TRBJ1-4 | - | - | TRBV6-8 | TGTGCCAGCAGCCCATTGGCGGGGAGCGAAAAACTGTTTTTT | CASSPLAGSEKLFF
14 | TRBJ2-1 | - | - | TRBV28 | TGTGCCAGCAGTTTACTGGGACGGAGAGGAGAGCAGTTCTTC | CASSLLGRRGEQFF
16 | TRBJ2-5 | - | TRBD1 | TRBV11-3 | TGTGCCAGCAGCTCGGGACAACAGGGGGCGCGAGAGACCCAGTACTTC | CASSSGQQGARETQYF
15 | TRBJ2-5 | - | TRBD1 | TRBV23-1 | TGCGCCAGCAGGGGACAGGGTATGGTTGAAGAGACCCAGTACTTC | CASRGQGMVEETQYF
13 | TRBJ1-1 | - | - | TRBV18 | TGTGCCAGCTCACTGGTCGGGAACACTGAAGCTTTCTTT | CASSLVGNTEAFF
15 | TRBJ2-5 | - | TRBD1 | TRBV11-3 | TGTGCCAGCAGCCGAGCTAGACAGGGGGGAGAGACCCAGTACTTC | CASSRARQGGETQYF
14 | TRBJ2-5 | - | - | TRBV6-8 | TGTGCCAGCAGTCCTGACTGGGTTGACGAGACCCAGTACTTC | CASSPDWVDETQYF
15 | TRBJ1-5 | - | - | TRBV10-3 | TGTGCCATCAGTGAGTCACGACCTTCATATCAGCCCCAGCATTTT | CAISESRPSYQPQHF
15 | TRBJ2-7 | - | - | TRBV5-1 | TGCGCCAGCAGCCCTACCCCGGACAGCTCCTACGAGCAGTACTTC | CASSPTPDSSYEQYF
15 | TRBJ2-7 | - | TRBD2 | TRBV5-1 | TGCGCCAGCAGCTTGGCCACGGTAGCGGGAGCCGAGCAGTACTTC | CASSLATVAGAEQYF
14 | TRBJ1-2 | - | TRBD1 | TRBV25-1 | TGTGCCAGCAGTGGACCGACAGGGGGCTATGGCTACACCTTC | CASSGPTGGYGYTF
13 | TRBJ2-3 | - | - | TRBV6-8 | TGTGCCAGCAGACAGACCCCCACAGATACGCAGTATTTT | CASRQTPTDTQYF
13 | TRBJ1-2 | - | - | TRBV30 | TGTGCCTGGAGTGTACTTGGGGACTATGGCTACACCTTC | CAWSVLGDYGYTF
13 | TRBJ2-7 | few | TRBD1 | TRBV6-8 | TGTGCCAGCAGTAGTCCACAGGGGTGGGAGCAGTACTTC | CASSSPQGWEQYF
12 | TRBJ1-5 | - | - | TRBV28 | TGTGCCAGCAGTTTAGTGAATCAGCCCCAGCATTTT | CASSLVNQPQHF
12 | TRBJ1-2 | - | - | TRBV29-1 | TGCAGCGTTTACCGGCCTAACTATGGCTACACCTTC | CSVYRPNYGYTF